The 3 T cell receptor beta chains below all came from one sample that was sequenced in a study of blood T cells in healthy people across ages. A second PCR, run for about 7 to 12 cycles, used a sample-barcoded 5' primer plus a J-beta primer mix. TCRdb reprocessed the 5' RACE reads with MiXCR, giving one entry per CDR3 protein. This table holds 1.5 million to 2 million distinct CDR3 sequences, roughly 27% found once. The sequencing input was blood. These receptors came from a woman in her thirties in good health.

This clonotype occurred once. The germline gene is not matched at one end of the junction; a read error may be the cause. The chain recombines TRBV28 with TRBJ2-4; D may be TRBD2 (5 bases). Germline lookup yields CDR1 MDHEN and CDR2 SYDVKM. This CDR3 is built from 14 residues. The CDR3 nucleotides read TGTGCCAGCACGGACTCCTTGGCCAAAAACATTCGGTACTTC. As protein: CASTDSLAKNIRYF.

For the CDR3, the DNA is TGTGCCAGCAGGACCCAGGGAGTCGCCCAGCAGCCCCAGCATTTT. Its translation: CASRTQGVAQQPQHF. The rearrangement joins TRBV28 to TRBJ1-5, with D perhaps matching TRBD1 (5 bases). CDR3 length: 15 amino acids. V was trimmed by 6 bases and J by 7 bases, leaving 19 bases between them. Germline assignment: CDR1 MDHEN and CDR2 SYDVKM.

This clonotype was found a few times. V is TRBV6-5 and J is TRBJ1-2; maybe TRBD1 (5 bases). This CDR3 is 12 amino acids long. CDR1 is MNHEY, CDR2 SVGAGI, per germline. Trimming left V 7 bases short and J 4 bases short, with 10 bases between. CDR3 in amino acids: CASTRDFYGYTF. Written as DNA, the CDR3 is TGTGCCAGCACCCGGGACTTCTATGGCTACACCTTC.